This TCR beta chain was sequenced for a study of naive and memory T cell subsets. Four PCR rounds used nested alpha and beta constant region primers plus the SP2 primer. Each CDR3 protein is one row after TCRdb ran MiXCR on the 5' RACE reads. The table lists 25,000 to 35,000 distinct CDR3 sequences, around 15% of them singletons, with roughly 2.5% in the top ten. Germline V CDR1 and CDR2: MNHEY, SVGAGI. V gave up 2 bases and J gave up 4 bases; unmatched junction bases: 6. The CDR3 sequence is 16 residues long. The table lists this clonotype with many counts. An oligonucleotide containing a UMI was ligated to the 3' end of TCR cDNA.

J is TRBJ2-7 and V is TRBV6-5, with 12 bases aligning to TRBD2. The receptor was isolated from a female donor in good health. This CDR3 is CASSYRTSGERYEQYF. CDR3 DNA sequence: TGTGCCAGCAGTTACAGGACTAGCGGGGAGCGATACGAGCAGTACTTC.